Listed here are 9 T cell receptor beta chains from one sample, sequenced in a study of T cells in Graves' hyperthyroidism and ophthalmopathy. Amplified TCR beta CDR3 regions derived from RNA transcripts. HTBI primers were used for first-round RT-PCR of the TCR CDR3. TCRdb redid the calling of the multiplex PCR reads with MiXCR, one entry per CDR3 protein. There are around 540,000 distinct CDR3 sequences in the sample; under 60% occur only once, and approximately 8.2% lies in the top ten. Sequences were obtained from peripheral blood or thyroid tissue (not recorded which). The receptors here all came from a woman in her late teens or twenties with Graves' hyperthyroidism.

This sequence joins TRBV12-3 or TRBV12-4 and TRBJ2-6; the D is unclear. V was clipped by 5 bases and J by 6 bases, with 11 bases between them. This CDR3 comprises 14 residues. CDR3 sequence: CASSGDGTANVLTF. The DNA of the CDR3 is TGTGCCAGCAGTGGAGACGGAACGGCCAACGTCCTGACTTTC.

This clonotype was counted many times. It may be a read error: a sequence one base away is much more abundant. The rearrangement uses TRBV2 and TRBJ1-5; D is ambiguous. V was pared by 3 bases and J by 1 base, with 4 bases between. This CDR3 region has 13 residues. Germline lookup yields CDR1 SNHLY and CDR2 FYNNEI. The chain's CDR3 is CASSENSNQPQHF. The CDR3 coding sequence is TGTGCCAGCAGTGAGAACAGCAATCAGCCCCAGCATTTT. The full variable domain, with the rest looked up from reference TRBV2 and TRBJ1-5, is EPEVTQTPSHQVTQMGQEVILRCVPISNHLYFYWYRQILGQKVEFLVSFYNNEISEKSEIFDDQFSVERPDGSNFTLKIRSTKLEDSAMYFCASSENSNQPQHFGDGTRLSIL.

This clonotype has a count of ten or more. The CDR3 region is CASSDGEGATNEKLFF. DNA for the CDR3: TGTGCCAGCAGTGACGGAGAGGGGGCAACTAATGAAAAACTGTTTTTT. The chain employs TRBV2 and TRBJ1-4; the D gene is possibly TRBD1 (6 bases). The CDR3 loop spans 16 amino acids. Germline lookup yields CDR1 SNHLY and CDR2 FYNNEI. V was trimmed by 3 bases and J by 0 bases, leaving 11 bases between them.

This clonotype was detected ten times or more. This chain uses TRBV9 with TRBJ1-3; D is unclear. Germline lookup yields CDR1 SGDLS and CDR2 YYNGEE. The CDR3 loop spans 12 amino acids. V gave up 4 bases and J gave up 8 bases, with 10 bases separating them. The CDR3: CASSSRSDTIYF. CDR3 coding DNA: TGTGCCAGCAGCTCTCGGTCAGACACCATATATTTT.

The rearrangement joins TRBV5-4 to TRBJ1-4; D gene uncertain. This CDR3 is built from 15 residues. Between the trimmed V and J ends, which lost 0 bases and 5 bases, there was a span of 11 bases. Germline values: CDR1 SGHNT, CDR2 YYREEE (reference sequence). In nucleotides, the CDR3 is TGTGCCAGCAGCTTGGGATCAGTACGGAATGAAAAACTGTTTTTT. Its translation: CASSLGSVRNEKLFF.

This clonotype was observed a few times. V usage is TRBV9 and J usage is TRBJ1-2; D is possibly TRBD1 (6 bases). V was clipped by 3 bases and J by 2 bases, with 14 bases between them. The V gene's germline CDR1 is SGDLS and CDR2 YYNGEE. The CDR3 is 15 residues long. DNA of the CDR3: TGTGCCAGCAGCGCTTGGTTGGGGGCGAACTATGGCTACACCTTC. Residues: CASSAWLGANYGYTF.

This clonotype was seen ten or more times. The chain recombines TRBV4-1 with TRBJ2-5; D may be TRBD2 (5 bases). The V gene's germline CDR1 is MGHRA and CDR2 YSYEKL. The germline V and J ends were trimmed by 1 base and 5 bases, with 11 bases remaining between them. CDR3 length equals 14 residues. CDR3 loop: CASSQAGYRETQYF. The CDR3 coding sequence is TGCGCCAGCAGCCAAGCGGGATACCGTGAGACCCAGTACTTC.

This chain connects TRBV16 to TRBJ1-5; 8 positions match TRBD1. V trimming: 4 bases; J trimming: 4 bases; junction bases outside the gene matches: 6. Germline lookup yields CDR1 KGHSY and CDR2 FQNENV. The CDR3 is made up of 15 amino acids. In nucleotides, the CDR3 is TGTGCCAGCAGCCCTATAGGGACAGGTAATCAGCCCCAGCATTTT. Translated: CASSPIGTGNQPQHF. Based on the CDR3 plus reference TRBV16 and TRBJ1-5, the full variable domain is GEEVAQTPKHLVRGEGQKAKLYCAPIKGHSYVFWYQQVLKNEFKFLISFQNENVFDETGMPKERFSAKCLPNSPCSLEIQATKLEDSAVYFCASSPIGTGNQPQHFGDGTRLSIL.

This clonotype was seen a handful of times. A read error may produce the germline difference seen at one junction end. The CDR3 reads CASSQVMVEPQHF. The DNA of the CDR3 is TGCGCCAGCAGCCAAGTTATGGTTGAGCCCCAGCATTTT. This rearrangement joins TRBV7-3 to TRBJ1-5; no firm D call. This CDR3 has 13 residues. Per the germline V gene, CDR1 is SGHTA and CDR2 is FQGTGA.